This T cell receptor beta chain was retrieved from a study of shared clonotypes between healthy human individuals. CDR1 is MNHEY and CDR2 is SVGAGI in the germline V gene. Trimming took off 0 bases at V and 2 bases at J, with 9 bases between the two ends. There are 15 residues in the CDR3. Method: immunoSEQ multiplex PCR; TCRdb's copy keeps in-frame clones and lacks some. The sample comprises roughly 1,100,000 clones, under 80% of which are singletons, and roughly 1.4% rests with the top ten. CD4+ cell separation produced CD45RA+ naive and CD45RA-negative memory subsets. Specimen: memory CD4+ T cells sorted from blood. Subset: CD45RA-negative fraction. The receptor's source is a man between 18 and 29 years old in good health. This chain uses TRBV6-5 with TRBJ2-3; D ambiguous. CDR3 coding DNA: TGTGCCAGCAGTTACTCGAATATACCCACAGATACGCAGTATTTT. It is translated as CASSYSNIPTDTQYF.